The 10 T cell receptor beta chains reported below all come from one sample, sequenced in a study of T cells after yellow fever vaccination. TCRdb called the 5' RACE reads again in MiXCR, with one record for every CDR3 protein. The sample carries a few hundred thousand distinct CDR3 sequences, approximately 7% recorded once. The specimen comprised PBMCs, sampled about 41 days after the first yellow fever vaccination. The receptors derive from a man younger than 35 who received the YFV17D yellow fever vaccine.

A few counts support this clonotype. V usage is TRBV21-1 and J usage is TRBJ2-1; whether TRBD1, the table's D call, matches the DNA was not checked. TRBV21-1 is shown as a pseudogene. This CDR3 comprises 17 residues. The CDR3 nucleotides read TGTGCCAGCAGCAAATTAATTCGGGACAGCTCCTACAATGAGCAGTTCTTC. Translating gives CASSKLIRDSSYNEQFF.

The chain joins TRBV6-1 to TRBJ2-3; D is possibly TRBD1 (6 bases). CDR1 and CDR2 (germline): MNHNS, SASEGT. This CDR3 has 15 residues. Trimming removed 0 bases from V and 6 bases from J, with 13 bases in between. The CDR3 DNA is TGTGCCAGCAGTGAAGCGTTACAGGGATCCGATACGCAGTATTTT. This sequence encodes CASSEALQGSDTQYF.

This clonotype has a count of ten or more. This chain links TRBV7-6 with TRBJ2-5, with 8 bases aligning to TRBD2. Germline V gene lookup returns CDR1 SGHVS and CDR2 FNYEAQ. V was pared by 5 bases and J by 1 base, with 6 bases of the junction left unmatched. The CDR3 is made up of 15 amino acids. The CDR3 DNA is TGTGCCAGCAGCCGCGGGGGGACCCTCCAAGAGACCCAGTACTTC. Amino acid sequence: CASSRGGTLQETQYF.

This clonotype occurred a few times. CDR3 bases: TGTGCCAGCAGCTCCATAGCGGCTAGCTCCTACAATGAGCAGTTCTTC. It codes for CASSSIAASSYNEQFF. V is TRBV11-3 and J is TRBJ2-1; possibly TRBD2 for D (6 bases). The germline CDR1 and CDR2 sequences are SGHNT and YENEEA. V lost 4 bases and J lost 0, with 13 bases in between. The CDR3 is 16 residues long.

This clonotype has only one observation. The J gene is TRBJ2-3, the V gene TRBV9; 10 nucleotides agree with TRBD2. The CDR3 sequence is 16 residues long. The junction had 7 bases not matched to a gene; V was cut back by 3 bases and J by 3 bases. Germline V CDR1 and CDR2: SGDLS, YYNGEE. CDR3 region: CASSGRSGGATDTQYF. Written as DNA, the CDR3 is TGTGCCAGCAGCGGCCGGAGCGGGGGGGCGACAGATACGCAGTATTTT.

The V call is TRBV4-1, the J call TRBJ1-1; D unclear. Germline assignment: CDR1 MGHRA and CDR2 YSYEKL. The CDR3 loop spans 15 amino acids. V lost 0 bases, J lost 1 base, and 9 bases lay in between. The CDR3 region is CASSQDPGGNTEAFF. The CDR3 DNA follows: TGCGCCAGCAGCCAAGATCCCGGAGGGAACACTGAAGCTTTCTTT.

This clonotype was seen a handful of times. V usage is TRBV18 and J usage is TRBJ2-7; TRBD1 is a possible D gene (6 bases). The CDR3 is 15 residues long. V was trimmed by 4 bases and J by 2 bases, leaving 15 bases between them. Germline V gene sequence: CDR1 KGHSH, CDR2 LQKENI. CDR3 bases: TGTGCCAGCTCACGATCCGGGACACCCACCTACGAGCAGTACGTC. Its translation is CASSRSGTPTYEQYV.

Many counts were recorded for this clonotype. V is TRBV28 and J is TRBJ2-1, with 9 bases identical to TRBD2. The CDR3 spans 16 residues. The V gene end was trimmed by 6 bases and the J gene end by 0 bases; junction bases not matched to a gene: 6. Per the germline V gene, CDR1 is MDHEN and CDR2 is SYDVKM. The CDR3 protein is CASRRERGDSYNEQFF. The CDR3 DNA follows: TGTGCCAGCAGGCGCGAGCGGGGGGACTCCTACAATGAGCAGTTCTTC.

The V call is TRBV7-3, the J call TRBJ2-2; D is unresolved. Trimming took 2 bases from V and 0 from J, leaving 7 bases between them. The germline V gene has CDR1 SGHTA and CDR2 FQGTGA. The length of the CDR3 is 15 residues. CDR3 amino acids: CASSLAYSNTGELFF. CDR3 DNA: TGTGCCAGCAGCTTAGCTTACTCGAACACCGGGGAGCTGTTTTTT. Full variable domain (missing parts from reference TRBV7-3 and TRBJ2-2): GAGVSQTPSNKVTEKGKYVELRCDPISGHTALYWYRQSLGQGPEFLIYFQGTGAADDSGLPNDRFFAVRPEGSVSTLKIQRTERGDSAVYLCASSLAYSNTGELFFGEGSRLTVL.

This clonotype has only a few counts. The rearrangement uses TRBV2 and TRBJ2-7; D uncertain. The CDR3 loop spans 11 amino acids. The germline V gene encodes CDR1 SNHLY and CDR2 FYNNEI. V gave up 8 bases and J gave up 3 bases, with 8 bases separating them. DNA of the CDR3: TGTGCCAGCCAAGAAGACTACGAGCAGTACGTC. Translating gives CASQEDYEQYV.